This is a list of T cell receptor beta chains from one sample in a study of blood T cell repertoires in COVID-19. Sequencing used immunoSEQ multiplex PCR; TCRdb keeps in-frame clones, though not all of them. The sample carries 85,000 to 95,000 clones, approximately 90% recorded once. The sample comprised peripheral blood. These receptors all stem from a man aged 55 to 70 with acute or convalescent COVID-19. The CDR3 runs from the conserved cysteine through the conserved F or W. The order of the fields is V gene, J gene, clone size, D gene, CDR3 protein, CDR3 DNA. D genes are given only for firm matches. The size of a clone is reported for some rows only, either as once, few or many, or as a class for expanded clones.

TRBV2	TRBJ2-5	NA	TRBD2	CASSESLAGKETQYF	TGTGCCAGCAGTGAATCCCTAGCGGGAAAAGAGACCCAGTACTTC
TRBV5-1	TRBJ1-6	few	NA	CASSLSRGNSPLHF	TGCGCCAGCAGCTTGAGCAGGGGTAATTCACCCCTCCACTTT
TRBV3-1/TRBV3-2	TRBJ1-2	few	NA	CASSHADRLSGGYTF	TGTGCCAGCAGCCACGCTGACAGGCTCTCGGGCGGCTACACCTTC
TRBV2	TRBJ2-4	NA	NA	CATLQGGVGKNIQYF	TGTGCCACTCTACAGGGCGGTGTGGGCAAAAACATTCAGTACTTC
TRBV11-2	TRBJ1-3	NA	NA	CASSLQVTRNTIYF	TGTGCCAGCAGCTTACAGGTCACTCGAAACACCATATATTTT
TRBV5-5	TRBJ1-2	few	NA	CASRNRAAGYTF	TGTGCCAGCAGGAACAGGGCGGCGGGCTACACCTTC
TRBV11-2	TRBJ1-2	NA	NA	CASSLGSGLGYTF	TGTGCCAGCAGCTTAGGGTCGGGTCTTGGCTACACCTTC
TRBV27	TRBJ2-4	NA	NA	CASRTREEAKNIQYF	TGTGCCAGCAGAACCAGGGAGGAGGCCAAAAACATTCAGTACTTC
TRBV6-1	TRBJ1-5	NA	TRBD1	CASSFDRGDNQPQHF	TGTGCCAGCAGCTTCGACAGGGGAGACAATCAGCCCCAGCATTTT
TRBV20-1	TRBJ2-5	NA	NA	CSASPGWRSETQYF	TGCAGTGCTAGTCCGGGGTGGCGCTCTGAGACCCAGTACTTC
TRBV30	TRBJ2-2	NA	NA	CAWSGQVDTGELFF	TGTGCCTGGAGTGGACAGGTGGACACCGGGGAGCTGTTTTTT
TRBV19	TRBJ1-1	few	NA	CASSATVQTEAFF	TGTGCCAGTAGTGCGACAGTTCAGACTGAAGCTTTCTTT